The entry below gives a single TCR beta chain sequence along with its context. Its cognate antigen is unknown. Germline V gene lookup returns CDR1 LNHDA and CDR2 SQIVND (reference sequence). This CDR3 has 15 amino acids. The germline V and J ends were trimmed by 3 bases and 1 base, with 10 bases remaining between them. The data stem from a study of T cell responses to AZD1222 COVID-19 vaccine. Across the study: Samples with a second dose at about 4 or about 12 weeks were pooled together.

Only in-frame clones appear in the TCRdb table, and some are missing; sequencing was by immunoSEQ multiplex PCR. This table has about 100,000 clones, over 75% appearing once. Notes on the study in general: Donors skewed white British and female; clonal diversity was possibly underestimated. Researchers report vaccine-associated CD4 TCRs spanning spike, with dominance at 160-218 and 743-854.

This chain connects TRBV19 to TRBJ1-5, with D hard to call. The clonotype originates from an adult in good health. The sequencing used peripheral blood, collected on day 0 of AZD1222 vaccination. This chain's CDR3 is CASSIPERSNQPQHF. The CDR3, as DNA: TGTGCCAGTAGTATCCCGGAGAGAAGCAATCAGCCCCAGCATTTT.